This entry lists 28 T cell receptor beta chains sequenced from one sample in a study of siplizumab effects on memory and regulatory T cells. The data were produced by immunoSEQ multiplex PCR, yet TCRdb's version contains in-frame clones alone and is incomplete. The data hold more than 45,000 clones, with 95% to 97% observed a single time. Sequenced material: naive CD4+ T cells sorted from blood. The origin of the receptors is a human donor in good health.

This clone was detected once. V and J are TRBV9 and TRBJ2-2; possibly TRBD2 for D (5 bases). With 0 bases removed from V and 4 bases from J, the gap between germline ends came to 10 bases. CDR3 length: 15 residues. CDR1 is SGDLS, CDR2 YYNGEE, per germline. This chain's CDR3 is CASSVGGPGTGELFF. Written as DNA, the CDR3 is TGTGCCAGCAGCGTAGGAGGGCCAGGCACCGGGGAGCTGTTTTTT.

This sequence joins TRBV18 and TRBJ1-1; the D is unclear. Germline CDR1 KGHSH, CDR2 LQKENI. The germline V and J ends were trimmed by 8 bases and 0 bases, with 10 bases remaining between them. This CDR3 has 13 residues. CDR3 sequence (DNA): TGTGCCAGCAAAAAGGAGGTGAACACTGAAGCTTTCTTT. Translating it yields CASKKEVNTEAFF. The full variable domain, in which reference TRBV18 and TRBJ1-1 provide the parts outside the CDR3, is NAGVMQNPRHLVRRRGQEARLRCSPMKGHSHVYWYRQLPEEGLKFMVYLQKENIIDESGMPKERFSAEFPKEGPSILRIQQVVRGDSAAYFCASKKEVNTEAFFGQGTRLTVV.

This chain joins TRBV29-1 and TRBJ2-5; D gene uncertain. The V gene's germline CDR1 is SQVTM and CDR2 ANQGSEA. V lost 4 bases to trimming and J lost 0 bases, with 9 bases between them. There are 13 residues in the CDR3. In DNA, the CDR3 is TGCAGCGTTGTGGGGATCAACCAAGAGACCCAGTACTTC. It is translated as CSVVGINQETQYF. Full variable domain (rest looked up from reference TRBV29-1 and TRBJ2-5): SAVISQKPSRDICQRGTSLTIQCQVDSQVTMMFWYRQQPGQSLTLIATANQGSEATYESGFVIDKFPISRPNLTFSTLTVSNMSPEDSSIYLCSVVGINQETQYFGPGTRLLVL.

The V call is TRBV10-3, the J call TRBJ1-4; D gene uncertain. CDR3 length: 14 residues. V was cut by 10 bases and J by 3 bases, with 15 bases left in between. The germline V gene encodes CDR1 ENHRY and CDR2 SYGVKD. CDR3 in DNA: TGTGCCACAGCCCCAGTCGAGGCTAATGAAAAACTGTTTTTT. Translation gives CATAPVEANEKLFF.

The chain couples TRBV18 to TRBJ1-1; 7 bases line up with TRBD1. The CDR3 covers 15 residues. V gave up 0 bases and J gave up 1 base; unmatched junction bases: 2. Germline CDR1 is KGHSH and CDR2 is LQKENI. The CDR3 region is CASSPPTGPNTEAFF. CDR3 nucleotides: TGTGCCAGCTCACCACCGACAGGGCCGAACACTGAAGCTTTCTTT.

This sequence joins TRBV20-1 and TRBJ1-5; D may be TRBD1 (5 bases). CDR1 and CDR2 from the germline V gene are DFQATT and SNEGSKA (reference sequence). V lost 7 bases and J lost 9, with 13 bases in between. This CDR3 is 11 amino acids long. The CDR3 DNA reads TGCAGTGGGGGGGAAGGTTCGCCCCAGCATTTT. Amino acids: CSGGEGSPQHF.

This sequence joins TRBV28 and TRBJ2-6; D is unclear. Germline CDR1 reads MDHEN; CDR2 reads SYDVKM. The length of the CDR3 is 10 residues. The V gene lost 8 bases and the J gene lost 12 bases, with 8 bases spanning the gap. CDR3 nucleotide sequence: TGTGCCAGCGGCTCGTCCGTCCTGACTTTC. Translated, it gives CASGSSVLTF.

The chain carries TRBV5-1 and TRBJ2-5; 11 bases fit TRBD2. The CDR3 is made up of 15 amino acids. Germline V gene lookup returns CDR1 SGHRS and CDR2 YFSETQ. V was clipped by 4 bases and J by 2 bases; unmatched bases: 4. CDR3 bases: TGCGCCAGCAGCGCGGGACTAGCGGTGCAAGAGACCCAGTACTTC. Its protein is CASSAGLAVQETQYF.

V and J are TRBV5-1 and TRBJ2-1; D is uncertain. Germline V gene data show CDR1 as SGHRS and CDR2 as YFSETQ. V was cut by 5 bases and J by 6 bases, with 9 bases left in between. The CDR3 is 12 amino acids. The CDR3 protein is CASSIEGNEQFF. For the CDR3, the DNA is TGCGCCAGCAGTATTGAAGGCAATGAGCAGTTCTTC.

The CDR3 nucleotides are TGTGCCAGCAGTTTAGCGGGAGTCGGGACAGATACGCAGTATTTT. Encoded protein: CASSLAGVGTDTQYF. The J gene is TRBJ2-3, the V gene TRBV28; 7 nucleotides match TRBD2. V lost 2 bases, J lost 3 bases, and 5 bases stayed unmatched. CDR1 and CDR2 from the germline V gene are MDHEN and SYDVKM. The CDR3 has 15 residues.

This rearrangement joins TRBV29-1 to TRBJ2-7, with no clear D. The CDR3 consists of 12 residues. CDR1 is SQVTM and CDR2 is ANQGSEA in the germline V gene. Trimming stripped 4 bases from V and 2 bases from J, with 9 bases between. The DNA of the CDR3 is TGCAGCGTTGTCGGCGGAACCTACGAGCAGTACTTC. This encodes CSVVGGTYEQYF.

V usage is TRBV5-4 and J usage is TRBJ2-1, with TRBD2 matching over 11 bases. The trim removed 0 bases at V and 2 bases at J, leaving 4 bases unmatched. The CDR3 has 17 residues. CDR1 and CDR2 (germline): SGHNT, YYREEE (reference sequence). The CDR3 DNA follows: TGTGCCAGCAGCTTGGGACTAGCGGGAAGCACCTACAATGAGCAGTTCTTC. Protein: CASSLGLAGSTYNEQFF.

The CDR3 is CASSVTGVADTQYF. The CDR3 DNA is TGTGCCAGCAGCGTTACGGGAGTTGCAGATACGCAGTATTTT. The chain joins TRBV9 to TRBJ2-3, with D perhaps TRBD2 (6 bases). V was shortened by 2 bases and J by 4 bases, with 11 bases between the two germline ends. The length of the CDR3 is 14 residues. Germline CDR1 reads SGDLS; CDR2 reads YYNGEE.

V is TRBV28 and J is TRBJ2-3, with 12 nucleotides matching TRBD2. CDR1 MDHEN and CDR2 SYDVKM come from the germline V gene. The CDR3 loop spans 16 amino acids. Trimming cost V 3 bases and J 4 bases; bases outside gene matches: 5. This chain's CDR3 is CASSFGTSGFPDTQYF. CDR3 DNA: TGTGCCAGCAGTTTCGGGACTAGCGGGTTTCCAGATACGCAGTATTTT.

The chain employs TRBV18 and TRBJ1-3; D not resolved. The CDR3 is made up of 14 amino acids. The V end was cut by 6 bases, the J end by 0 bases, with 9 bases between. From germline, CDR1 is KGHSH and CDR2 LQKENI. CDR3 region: CASSPADSGNTIYF. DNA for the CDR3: TGTGCCAGCTCCCCGGCCGACTCTGGAAACACCATATATTTT.

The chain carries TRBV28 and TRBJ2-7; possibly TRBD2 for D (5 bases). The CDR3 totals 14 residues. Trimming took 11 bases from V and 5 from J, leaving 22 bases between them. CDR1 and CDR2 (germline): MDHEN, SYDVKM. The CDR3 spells CAAARRAPGHEQYF. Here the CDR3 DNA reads TGTGCCGCGGCAAGGCGGGCTCCCGGCCACGAGCAGTACTTC.

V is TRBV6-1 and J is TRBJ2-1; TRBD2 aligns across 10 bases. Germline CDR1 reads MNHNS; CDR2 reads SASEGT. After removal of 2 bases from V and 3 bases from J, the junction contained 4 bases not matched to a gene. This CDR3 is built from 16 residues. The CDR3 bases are TGTGCCAGCAGTGAAAGGAGGACTAGCGGCTACAATGAGCAGTTCTTC. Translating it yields CASSERRTSGYNEQFF.

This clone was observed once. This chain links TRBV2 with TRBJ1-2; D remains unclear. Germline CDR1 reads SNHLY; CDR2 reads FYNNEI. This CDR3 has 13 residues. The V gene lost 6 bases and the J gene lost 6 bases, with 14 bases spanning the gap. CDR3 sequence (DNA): TGTGCCAGCAGGCCCGTAGGCGCCCATGGCTACACCTTC. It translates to CASRPVGAHGYTF.

Written as DNA, the CDR3 is TGTGCCAGCAGCCAAGATGGGCAGGGAGGGGGTGAAAAACTGTTTTTT. This codes for CASSQDGQGGGEKLFF. V is TRBV4-2 and J is TRBJ1-4, with TRBD1 as a possible D gene (6 bases). This CDR3 contains 16 residues. The germline CDR1 and CDR2 sequences are LGHNA and YNFKEQ. Trimming shortened V by 0 bases and J by 7 bases, and 15 bases separated the two germline ends.

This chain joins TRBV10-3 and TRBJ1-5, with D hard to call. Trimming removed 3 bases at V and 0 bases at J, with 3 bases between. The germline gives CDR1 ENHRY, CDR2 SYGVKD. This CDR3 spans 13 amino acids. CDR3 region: CAISDSSNQPQHF. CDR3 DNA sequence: TGTGCCATCAGTGATAGTAGCAATCAGCCCCAGCATTTT.

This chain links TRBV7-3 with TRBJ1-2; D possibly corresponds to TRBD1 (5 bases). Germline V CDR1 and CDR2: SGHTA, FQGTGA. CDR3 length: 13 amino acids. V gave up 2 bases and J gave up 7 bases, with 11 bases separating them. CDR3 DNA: TGTGCCAGCAGCTTATTTCAGGGCGGTGGCTACACCTTC. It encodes CASSLFQGGGYTF.

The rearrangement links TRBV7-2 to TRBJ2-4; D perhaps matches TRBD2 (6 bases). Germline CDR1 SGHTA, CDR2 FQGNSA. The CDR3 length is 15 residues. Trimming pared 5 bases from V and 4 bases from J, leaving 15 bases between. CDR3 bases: TGTGCCAGCAGCCGGAGGGAATACACTAAAAACATTCAGTACTTC. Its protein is CASSRREYTKNIQYF.

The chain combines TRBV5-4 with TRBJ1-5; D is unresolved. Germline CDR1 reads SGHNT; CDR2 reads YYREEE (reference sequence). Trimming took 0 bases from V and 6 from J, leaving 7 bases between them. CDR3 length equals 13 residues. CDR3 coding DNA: TGTGCCAGCAGCTTGGGAGGAGGTCAGCCCCAGCATTTT. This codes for CASSLGGGQPQHF.

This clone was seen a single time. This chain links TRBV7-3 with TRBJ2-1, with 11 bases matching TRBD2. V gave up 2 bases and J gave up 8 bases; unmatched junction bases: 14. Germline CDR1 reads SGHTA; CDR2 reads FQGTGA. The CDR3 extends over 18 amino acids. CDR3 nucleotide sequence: TGTGCCAGCAGCTTATCCGGTAGCGGGAGGGCCGGTGGGGATGAGCAGTTCTTC. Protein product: CASSLSGSGRAGGDEQFF.

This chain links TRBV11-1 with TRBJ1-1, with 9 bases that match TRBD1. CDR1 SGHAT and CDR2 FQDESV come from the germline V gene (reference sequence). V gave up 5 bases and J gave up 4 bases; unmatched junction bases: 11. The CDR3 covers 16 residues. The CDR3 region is CASSLRDREDGTEAFF. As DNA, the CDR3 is TGTGCCAGCAGCCTCCGGGACAGGGAGGATGGCACTGAAGCTTTCTTT.

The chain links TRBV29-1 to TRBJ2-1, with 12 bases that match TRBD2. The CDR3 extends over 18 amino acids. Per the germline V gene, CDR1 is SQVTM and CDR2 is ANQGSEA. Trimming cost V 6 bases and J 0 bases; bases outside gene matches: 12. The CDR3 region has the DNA TGCAGCGTCGCATCCGGGACTAGCGGGTCCCTCTCCTACAATGAGCAGTTCTTC. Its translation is CSVASGTSGSLSYNEQFF.

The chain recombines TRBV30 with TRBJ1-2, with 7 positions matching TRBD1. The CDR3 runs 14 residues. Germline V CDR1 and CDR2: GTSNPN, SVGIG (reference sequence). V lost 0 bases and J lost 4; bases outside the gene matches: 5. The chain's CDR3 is CAWSVPQGSYGYTF. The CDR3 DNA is TGTGCCTGGAGTGTACCACAGGGGAGCTATGGCTACACCTTC.

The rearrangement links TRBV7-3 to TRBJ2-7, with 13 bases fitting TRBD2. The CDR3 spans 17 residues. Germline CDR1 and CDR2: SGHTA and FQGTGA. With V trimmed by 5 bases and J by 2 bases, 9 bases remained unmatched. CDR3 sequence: CASSKTGTSGVAYEQYF. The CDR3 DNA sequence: TGTGCCAGCAGCAAGACCGGGACTAGCGGGGTCGCCTACGAGCAGTACTTC. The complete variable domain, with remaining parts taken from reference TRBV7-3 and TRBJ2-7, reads GAGVSQTPSNKVTEKGKYVELRCDPISGHTALYWYRQSLGQGPEFLIYFQGTGAADDSGLPNDRFFAVRPEGSVSTLKIQRTERGDSAVYLCASSKTGTSGVAYEQYFGPGTRLTVT.